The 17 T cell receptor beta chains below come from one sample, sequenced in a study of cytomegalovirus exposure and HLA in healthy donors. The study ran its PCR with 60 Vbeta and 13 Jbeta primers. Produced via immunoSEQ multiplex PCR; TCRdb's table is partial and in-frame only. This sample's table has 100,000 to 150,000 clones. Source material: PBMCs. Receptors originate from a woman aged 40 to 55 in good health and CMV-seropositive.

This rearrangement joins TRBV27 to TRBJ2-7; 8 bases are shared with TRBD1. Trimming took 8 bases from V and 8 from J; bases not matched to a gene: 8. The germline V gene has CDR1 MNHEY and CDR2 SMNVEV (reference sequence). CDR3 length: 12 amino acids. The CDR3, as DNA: TGTGCCAGCGGAGACAGGGGTGTCAAGCAGTACTTC. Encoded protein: CASGDRGVKQYF.

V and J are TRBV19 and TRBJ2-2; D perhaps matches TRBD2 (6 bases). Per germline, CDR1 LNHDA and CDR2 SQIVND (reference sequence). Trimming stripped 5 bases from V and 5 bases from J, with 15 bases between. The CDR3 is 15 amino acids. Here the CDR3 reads CASSLLGTSTGELFF. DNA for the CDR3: TGTGCCAGTAGTCTCTTAGGGACTTCTACCGGGGAGCTGTTTTTT.

The CDR3 loop reads CASSQPTGWPEAFF. The CDR3 coding sequence is TGCGCCAGCAGCCAGCCTACGGGTTGGCCTGAAGCTTTCTTT. This chain uses TRBV4-1 with TRBJ1-1, with D unclear. There are 14 residues in the CDR3. Trimming took 3 bases from V and 6 from J, leaving 14 bases between them. Germline values: CDR1 MGHRA, CDR2 YSYEKL.

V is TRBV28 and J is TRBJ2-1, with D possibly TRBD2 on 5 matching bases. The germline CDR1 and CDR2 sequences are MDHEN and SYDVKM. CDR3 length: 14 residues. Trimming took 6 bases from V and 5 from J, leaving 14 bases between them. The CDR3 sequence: CASRLDYRDNEQFF. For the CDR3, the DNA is TGTGCCAGCAGACTTGACTATCGGGACAATGAGCAGTTCTTC.

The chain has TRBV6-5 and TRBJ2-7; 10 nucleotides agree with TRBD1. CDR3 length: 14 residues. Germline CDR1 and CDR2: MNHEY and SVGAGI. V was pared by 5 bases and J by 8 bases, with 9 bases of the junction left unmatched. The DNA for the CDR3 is TGTGCCAGCAGTCGCAAGGGACAGGGGACGAAGCAGTACTTC. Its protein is CASSRKGQGTKQYF.

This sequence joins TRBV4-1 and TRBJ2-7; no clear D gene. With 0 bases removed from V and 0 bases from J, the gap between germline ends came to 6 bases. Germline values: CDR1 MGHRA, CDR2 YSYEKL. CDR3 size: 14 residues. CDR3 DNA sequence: TGCGCCAGCAGCCAAGACACCGGCTCCTACGAGCAGTACTTC. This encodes CASSQDTGSYEQYF.

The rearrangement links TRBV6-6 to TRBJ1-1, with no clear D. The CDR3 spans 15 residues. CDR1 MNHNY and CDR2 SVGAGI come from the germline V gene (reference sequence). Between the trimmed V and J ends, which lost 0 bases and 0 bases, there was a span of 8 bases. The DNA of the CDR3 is TGTGCCAGCAGTTACTCGGGAGAGTTGAACACTGAAGCTTTCTTT. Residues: CASSYSGELNTEAFF.

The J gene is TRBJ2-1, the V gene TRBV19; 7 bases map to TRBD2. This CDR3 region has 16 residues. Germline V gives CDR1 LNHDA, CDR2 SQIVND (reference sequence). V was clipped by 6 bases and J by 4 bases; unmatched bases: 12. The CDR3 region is CASSPSLASTYNEQFF. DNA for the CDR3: TGTGCCAGTAGCCCATCACTAGCGAGTACATACAATGAGCAGTTCTTC.

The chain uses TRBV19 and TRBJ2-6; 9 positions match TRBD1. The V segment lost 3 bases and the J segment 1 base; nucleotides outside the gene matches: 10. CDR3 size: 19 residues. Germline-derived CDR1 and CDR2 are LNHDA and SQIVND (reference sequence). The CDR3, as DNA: TGTGCCAGTAGTATGGTCCGACAGGGGGACTATTCTGGGGCCAACGTCCTGACTTTC. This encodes CASSMVRQGDYSGANVLTF.

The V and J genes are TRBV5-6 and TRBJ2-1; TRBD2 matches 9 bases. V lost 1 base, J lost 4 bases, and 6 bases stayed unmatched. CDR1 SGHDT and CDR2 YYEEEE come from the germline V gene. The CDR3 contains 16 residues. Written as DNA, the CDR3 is TGTGCCAGCAGCTTGTTTGACGCGGGAGGGTACAATGAGCAGTTCTTC. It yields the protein CASSLFDAGGYNEQFF.

This chain's CDR3 is CARTQVSQFF. The CDR3 nucleotides read TGTGCCAGGACCCAGGTCTCGCAGTTCTTC. The gene calls are TRBV19 and TRBJ2-1; D ambiguous. CDR1 LNHDA and CDR2 SQIVND come from the germline V gene (reference sequence). The CDR3 totals 10 residues. Trimming took off 9 bases at V and 12 bases at J, with 12 bases between the two ends.

Written as DNA, the CDR3 is TGTGCCAGCAGCTTACTGTCCGGGACAGGGTATTCCGAGCAGTACTTC. Protein: CASSLLSGTGYSEQYF. V usage is TRBV7-9 and J usage is TRBJ2-7, with TRBD1 identical over 9 bases. CDR3 length: 16 amino acids. CDR1 SEHNR and CDR2 FQNEAQ come from the germline V gene (reference sequence). V shed 2 bases and J 6 bases; nucleotides not matched to a gene: 11.

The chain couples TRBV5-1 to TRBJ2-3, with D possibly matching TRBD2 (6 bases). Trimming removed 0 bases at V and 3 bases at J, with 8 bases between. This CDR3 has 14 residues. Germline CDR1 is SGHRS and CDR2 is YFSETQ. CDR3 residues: CASSLGGGTDTQYF. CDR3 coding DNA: TGCGCCAGCAGCTTGGGGGGAGGAACAGATACGCAGTATTTT.

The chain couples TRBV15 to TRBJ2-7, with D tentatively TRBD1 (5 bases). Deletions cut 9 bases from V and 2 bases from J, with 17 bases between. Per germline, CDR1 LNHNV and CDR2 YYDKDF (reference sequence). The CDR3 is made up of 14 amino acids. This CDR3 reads CATAHAGPPYEQYF. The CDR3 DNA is TGTGCCACGGCGCACGCAGGGCCACCCTACGAGCAGTACTTC.

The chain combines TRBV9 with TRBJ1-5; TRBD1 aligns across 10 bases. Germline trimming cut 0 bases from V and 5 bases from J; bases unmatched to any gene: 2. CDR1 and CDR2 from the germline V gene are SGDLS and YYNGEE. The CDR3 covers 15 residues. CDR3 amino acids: CASSVAGTGDQPQHF. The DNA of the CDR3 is TGTGCCAGCAGCGTAGCTGGGACAGGGGATCAGCCCCAGCATTTT.

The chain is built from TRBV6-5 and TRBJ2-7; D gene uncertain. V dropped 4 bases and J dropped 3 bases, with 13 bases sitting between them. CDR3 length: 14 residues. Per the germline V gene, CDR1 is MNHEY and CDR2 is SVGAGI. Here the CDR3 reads CASSSHWSNYEQYF. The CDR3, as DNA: TGTGCCAGCAGTTCTCACTGGTCGAACTACGAGCAGTACTTC.

The CDR3 sequence: CASSEQGINHGYTF. The CDR3, as DNA: TGTGCCAGTAGTGAACAGGGGATAAACCATGGCTACACCTTC. The chain joins TRBV19 to TRBJ1-2, with 7 positions matching TRBD1. CDR1 is LNHDA and CDR2 is SQIVND in the germline V gene (reference sequence). Germline trimming cut 5 bases from V and 6 bases from J; bases unmatched to any gene: 9. The CDR3 is 14 amino acids.